This T cell receptor beta chain was recovered during a study of shared clonotypes between healthy human individuals. Germline V gives CDR1 ENHRY, CDR2 SYGVKD. V gave up 0 bases and J gave up 2 bases; unmatched junction bases: 4. There are 16 residues in the CDR3. Regarding the study as a whole: Naive subsets generally had larger estimated richness than memory subsets. Generation of non-shared clonotypes was less probable than generation of clonotypes shared by all four donors.

Per the authors' pipeline: With immunoSEQ giving junction-only sequences and no quality scores, filtering differed. Generated by immunoSEQ multiplex PCR, the TCRdb table keeps only in-frame clones and is missing some. D and trimming come from the DNA, and the V and J calls and clone size come from that table. The sample yields under 600,000 clones, approximately 97% seen once. This clone occurred once. Antigen unknown. Material: naive CD4+ T cells sorted from blood. Regarding subset: CD45RA+ positively selected. The receptor was isolated from a woman in her 30s in good health. The chain couples TRBV10-3 to TRBJ2-3; 8 bases are shared with TRBD2. CDR3 coding DNA: TGTGCCATCAGTGAGTCTCCGCGGGAGGACACAGATACGCAGTATTTT. As protein: CAISESPREDTDTQYF.